Sequencing of this TCR beta chain was carried out in a study of cytomegalovirus exposure and HLA in healthy donors. The study, taken as a whole, reports: Reports described diagnosis of cytomegalovirus status by the classifier as highly specific and sensitive. Subsequent analysis showed first-cohort TCR clusters tending to co-occur in approximately 120 validation repertoires. Most TCR sequences were uncommon, yet certain public TCRs appeared in many donors.

Profiled with immunoSEQ multiplex PCR; TCRdb holds only in-frame clones, not every one. The profile covers some 59,000 clones, with roughly 87% appearing a single time and roughly 8.4% taken by the ten largest. As for this clone: No antigen is known for it.

The CDR3 runs 13 residues. Trimming stripped 6 bases from V and 11 bases from J, with 19 bases between. Germline CDR1 is LNHDA and CDR2 is SQIVND (reference sequence). The donors were in the roughly 120-subject validation cohort, distinct from the roughly 700-subject first cohort. This rearrangement joins TRBV19 to TRBJ1-1; no clear D. Material: PBMCs. This sequence was found in a woman aged 18 to 35 in good health and CMV-seropositive. The CDR3 region has the DNA TGTGCCAGTAGAACCGGGCCCGAGGGAGAGGCTTTCTTT. This encodes CASRTGPEGEAFF.